The sequence of this TCR beta chain was determined in a study of CD8+CD57+ T cells in acquired aplastic anemia. Study context: DNA recovered from sorted CD4+ and CD8+ cells had a mean of about 3.5 ug.

Profiling of TCR beta VDJ combinations and CDR3 sequences used genomic DNA as template. TCRdb re-analysed the reads in MiXCR, keeping a single row per CDR3 protein. This table holds some 190,000 distinct CDR3 sequences, 45% to 50% found once. This CDR3 is 18 amino acids long. Per germline, CDR1 DFQATT and CDR2 SNEGSKA (reference sequence). With 0 bases clipped from V and 2 bases from J, the junction kept 12 bases outside the gene matches. At least ten counts were recorded for this clonotype. The chain is built from TRBV20-1 and TRBJ2-3; 9 bases are shared with TRBD2. The sequence was obtained from a human donor in good health. The source material was sorted CD4+, CD8+, or CD8+CD57+ T cells (not recorded which) from PBMCs. CDR3 nucleotides: TGCAGTGCTAGAGATAGGGCGGGAGGGCTTTGGTACACAGATACGCAGTATTTT. Protein sequence: CSARDRAGGLWYTDTQYF.